These 12 T cell receptor beta chains were all obtained from the same sample, sequenced in a study of T-cell memory formation after mild COVID-19. MiXCR, run by TCRdb on the 5' RACE reads, gives a single entry per CDR3 protein. The table shows roughly 450,000 distinct CDR3 sequences, with roughly 20% occurring only once. Sequenced input: PBMCs or a T cell subset sorted from them (not recorded which). Receptors originate from an adult woman who had mild COVID-19 (a few samples of this study predate the infection). Cell type and time point are not known.

V is TRBV29-1 and J is TRBJ2-3; D is ambiguous. Trimming stripped 6 bases from V and 4 bases from J, with 11 bases between. CDR3 length equals 12 residues. Germline V gene data show CDR1 as SQVTM and CDR2 as ANQGSEA. CDR3 amino acids: CSVRVPSDTQYF. CDR3 coding DNA: TGCAGCGTCCGGGTGCCCTCAGATACGCAGTATTTT.

V gene TRBV24-1 combines with J gene TRBJ2-2; 10 nucleotides line up with TRBD2. V lost 3 bases, J lost 7 bases, and 7 bases stayed unmatched. The germline V gene encodes CDR1 KGHDR and CDR2 SFDVKD. The CDR3 is 16 residues long. CDR3 DNA: TGTGCCACCAGTGATGAAACTAGCGGGGTGGTCGGGGAGCTGTTTTTT. Protein: CATSDETSGVVGELFF.

Many counts were recorded for this clonotype. CDR3 DNA: TGCGCCAGCAGGCCGGGACAGGGGTACTCTGAAGCTTTCTTT. Protein sequence: CASRPGQGYSEAFF. The gene calls are TRBV5-1 and TRBJ1-1; 10 nucleotides line up with TRBD1. The CDR3 contains 14 residues. From germline, CDR1 is SGHRS and CDR2 YFSETQ. The V and J ends lost 5 bases and 6 bases, in that order; junction bases with no gene match: 7.

V usage is TRBV5-5 and J usage is TRBJ2-3; D gene unclear. V was shortened by 4 bases and J by 4 bases, with 10 bases between the two germline ends. This CDR3 is built from 13 residues. From germline, CDR1 is SGHKS and CDR2 YYEKEE (reference sequence). This chain's CDR3 is CASSPVLADTQYF. In DNA, the CDR3 is TGTGCCAGCAGCCCCGTGTTAGCAGATACGCAGTATTTT.

V gene TRBV4-1 combines with J gene TRBJ2-3, with D unclear. The CDR3 runs 15 residues. The germline CDR1 and CDR2 sequences are MGHRA and YSYEKL. Trimming took off 0 bases at V and 0 bases at J, with 7 bases between the two ends. The CDR3 DNA is TGCGCCAGCAGCCAAGAAGACCGGAGCACAGATACGCAGTATTTT. Its translation is CASSQEDRSTDTQYF.

The chain links TRBV27 to TRBJ2-2; D assignment may be TRBD1 or TRBD2 (5 bases each). Germline values: CDR1 MNHEY, CDR2 SMNVEV (reference sequence). This CDR3 contains 14 residues. The V end was cut by 5 bases, the J end by 5 bases, with 12 bases between. The CDR3 DNA follows: TGTGCCAGCAGTGGGGGTACCAGAACCGGGGAGCTGTTTTTT. This codes for CASSGGTRTGELFF.

The chain combines TRBV3-1 with TRBJ1-1; D may be TRBD1 (5 bases). Germline-derived CDR1 and CDR2 are LGHDT and YNNKEL (reference sequence). V was shortened by 4 bases and J by 6 bases, with 18 bases between the two germline ends. The CDR3 is 15 amino acids. The CDR3 coding sequence is TGTGCCAGCAGCCTAAACAATGTCGGGGGGGCTGAAGCTTTCTTT. This sequence encodes CASSLNNVGGAEAFF.

V usage is TRBV14 and J usage is TRBJ1-1; D gene unclear. Trimming stripped 0 bases from V and 7 bases from J, with 9 bases between. CDR3 size: 13 residues. CDR1 SGHDN and CDR2 FVKESK come from the germline V gene. The CDR3 sequence: CASSQENRREAFF. Written as DNA, the CDR3 is TGTGCCAGCAGCCAAGAAAATCGGCGTGAAGCTTTCTTT.

This clonotype occurred a few times. J is TRBJ2-1 and V is TRBV5-1; TRBD2 matches 9 bases. Germline loops: CDR1 SGHRS, CDR2 YFSETQ. CDR3 length equals 15 residues. The J segment lost 8 bases and the V segment lost 0 bases, leaving 6 bases of the junction unmatched. The DNA for the CDR3 is TGCGCCAGCAGCTTGGCCGAATTAGCGGGGGATGAGCAGTTCTTC. The encoded protein is CASSLAELAGDEQFF.

This clonotype was seen more than once but under ten times. The genes are TRBV20-1 and TRBJ1-5; weak D call: TRBD1 (5 bases). V lost 1 base, J lost 4 bases, and 8 bases lay in between. This CDR3 is built from 13 residues. CDR1 DFQATT and CDR2 SNEGSKA come from the germline V gene (reference sequence). CDR3 in DNA: TGCAGTGCTAGAGGGGACGGGAATCAGCCCCAGCATTTT. Encoded protein: CSARGDGNQPQHF.

This clonotype was seen only a few times. V gene TRBV7-8 combines with J gene TRBJ1-2, with TRBD1 identical over 8 bases. The ends lost 5 bases at V and 2 bases at J; junction bases unmatched: 7. CDR3 length equals 15 residues. Germline loops: CDR1 SGHVS, CDR2 FQNEAQ. The CDR3 spells CASSRPGQGNYGYTF. Here the CDR3 DNA reads TGTGCCAGCAGCCGCCCCGGACAGGGCAACTATGGCTACACCTTC.

This clonotype was seen more than once but under ten times. J is TRBJ1-2 and V is TRBV5-1, with 7 positions matching TRBD1. Germline lookup yields CDR1 SGHRS and CDR2 YFSETQ. The CDR3 runs to 14 residues. Trimming removed 0 bases from V and 6 bases from J; junction bases left unmatched: 5. DNA for the CDR3: TGCGCCAGCAGCTTGGGGACAGGAATTGATGGCTACACCTTC. Its translation: CASSLGTGIDGYTF.